Below, one T cell receptor beta chain is given with its context. The target antigen is unknown. The CDR3 totals 11 residues. V lost 5 bases and J lost 4, with 8 bases in between. Per germline, CDR1 GTSNPN and CDR2 SVGIG (reference sequence). Treatment noted: some 20 received Ad26.COV2.S at low or high dose, single or two shots; roughly 5 received placebo; per-sample allocation not given. At day 63 after the first vaccine or placebo injection, samples were drawn. Vaccination used an Ad26 vector expressing Wuhan-strain SARS-CoV-2 spike. This table comes from immunoSEQ multiplex PCR, and its TCRdb copy is limited to in-frame clones, with some not included. The sample carries about 350,000 clones, 88% recorded once. The entry originates in a study of Ad26.COV2.S vaccination and SARS-CoV-2 variants. Looking at the study overall: Into the muscle, Ad26.COV2.S was dosed once or twice, 56 days apart. Study-level findings and limits: The TCR breadth and depth analyses may have understated or missed part of the total T cell responses. Recipients given vaccine exceeded placebo recipients in spike-specific TCR breadth.

Source: peripheral blood, taken in a trial of Ad26.COV2.S vaccine versus placebo. The receptor's source is a person between 18 and 65 years old who received the Ad26.COV2.S COVID-19 vaccine or a placebo. The rearrangement joins TRBV30 to TRBJ1-2; D call uncertain. CDR3: CAWEFFYGYTF. CDR3 DNA sequence: TGTGCCTGGGAGTTTTTCTATGGCTACACCTTC.